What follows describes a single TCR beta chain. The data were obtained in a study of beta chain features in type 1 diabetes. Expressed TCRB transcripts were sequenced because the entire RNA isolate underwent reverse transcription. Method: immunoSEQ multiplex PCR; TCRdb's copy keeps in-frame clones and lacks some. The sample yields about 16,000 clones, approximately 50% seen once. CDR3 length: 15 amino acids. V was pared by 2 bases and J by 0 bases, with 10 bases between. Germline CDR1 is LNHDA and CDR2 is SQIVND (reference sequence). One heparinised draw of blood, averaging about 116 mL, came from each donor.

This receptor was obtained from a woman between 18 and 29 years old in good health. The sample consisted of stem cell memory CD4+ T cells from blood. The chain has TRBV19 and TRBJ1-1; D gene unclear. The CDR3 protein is CASSILQSLNTEAFF. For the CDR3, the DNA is TGTGCCAGTAGTATACTACAGAGCCTGAACACTGAAGCTTTCTTT. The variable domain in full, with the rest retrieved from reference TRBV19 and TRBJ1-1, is DGGITQSPKYLFRKEGQNVTLSCEQNLNHDAMYWYRQDPGQGLRLIYYSQIVNDFQKGDIAEGYSVSREKKESFPLTVTSAQKNPTAFYLCASSILQSLNTEAFFGQGTRLTVV.